This TCR beta chain originates from a study of blood T cell repertoires in COVID-19 (dated by TCRdb to between 2020 and 2021). Some background on the complete study: Samples covering the acute and convalescent phases of COVID-19 were provided by collaborators in the United States, Italy and Spain. The prospective study material was composed of cDNA or gDNA derived from T cells, B-cell-depleted T cells, or PBMCs. Subjects who had been exposed to COVID-19, were actively infected with it, or had recovered from it provided the deeply sampled blood TCRbeta repertoires that made up the dataset. The repertoires were released in a freely available public database intended as a resource for research on the immune response to SARS-CoV-2. The samples were drawn from the first 160 participants of the ongoing ImmuneRACE study and from about 1,200 subjects provided by 6 global collaborators. The sample metadata nearly always contained a de-identified subject ID, COVID-19 status, age in years and sex. Where HLA class I and class II types were available, the types were taken from metadata supplied by the sample provider, not from assay-based typing. On the study overall, not on this receptor specifically: The amount of clinical and demographic metadata varied by source and participant and was provided uncurated.

TCRbeta CDR3 regions were amplified from genomic DNA using the immunoSEQ Assay, a bias-controlled multiplex PCR. For the original study's pipeline: The number of nucleated cells in each sample was estimated by amplification of reference gene primers within the assay. To quantify the absolute abundance of each unique TCRbeta CDR3 rearrangement, sequence reads were collapsed and filtered. For each sample, productive Simpson clonality was calculated as the square root of Simpson's diversity index across productive rearrangements. The source is immuneACCESS, and TCRdb retained only in-frame sequences with V and J called. Part of the clones is not carried over; for the studies checked, unresolved V genes explain less than half of this, and the remainder is unexplained. V and J calls and clone size are copied from that table; D and trimming were computed from the DNA. The sample data list about 170,000 clones, and around 90% of these were observed just once. Roughly 2.5% of the sample belongs to the ten largest clones.

Worth noting for this clone: Its antigen is currently not known. It has no much larger one-base neighbor in the sample; base qualities were not kept.

One collaborating source in Seattle enrolled patients while the patients were actively infected and followed the patients over time throughout the course of disease. Collaborating institutions collected whole blood in K2EDTA tubes following their own protocols. Collaborator samples were shipped for TCRbeta analysis as frozen whole blood, isolated PBMCs, or DNA extracted from either sample type. The sequencing input was peripheral blood. The sequence came from a woman older than 75 with COVID-19, enrolled during active disease.

The CDR3 region has the sequence CASSPTRDTGELFF. The bases read TGTGCCAGCAGCCCAACTAGAGACACCGGGGAGCTGTTTTTT. The receptor chain draws on TRBV4-2 and TRBJ2-2; TRBD2 is a weak D gene call, 5 bases matching. The CDR3 holds 14 amino acids from the cysteine to the phenylalanine. Only the CDR3 DNA stays, 42 bases, in frame from base 1. Deletion took 4 bases off V and 3 bases off J, with a span of 9 bases between the germline ends. CDR1 and CDR2 (LGHNA, YNFKEQ) derive from the germline V gene.